This TCR beta chain derives from a study of monozygotic twins with inflammatory bowel disease. The study's findings and limits: No detectable difference in repertoire similarity separated concordant from discordant twins, possibly as a result of limited power. The co-twins with IBD showed lower TCRbeta diversity (inverse Simpson) than their healthy siblings.

Germline V gene lookup returns CDR1 SGHTA and CDR2 FQGNSA. This CDR3 has 15 residues. Every TCR library used approximately 3,400 ng of total RNA. Molecular identifiers with 6-nucleotide sample barcodes were added during cDNA synthesis via template switching. TCRdb re-called the 5' RACE reads and shows each CDR3 protein once, DNA omitted. Found here are about 200,000 distinct CDR3 sequences; the top ten clones hold about 8%. Concerning this clonotype: Its antigen is currently unknown.

The TCR was taken from a human donor with ulcerative colitis or Crohn's disease, or a healthy co-twin of an affected twin (not recorded which). V gene TRBV7-2 combines with J gene TRBJ2-3; the TCRdb D gene call, TRBD2, has no DNA to confirm it. Sequenced material: blood. CDR3 sequence reads: CASSPLAVFTDTQYF. The full variable domain, completed using reference TRBV7-2 and TRBJ2-3, is GAGVSQSPSNKVTEKGKDVELRCDPISGHTALYWYRQSLGQGLEFLIYFQGNSAPDKSGLPSDRFSAERTGGSVSTLTIQRTQQEDSAVYLCASSPLAVFTDTQYFGPGTRLTVL.